This T cell receptor beta chain was obtained from a study of cytomegalovirus exposure and HLA in healthy donors. About the research overall: The approximately 120 validation repertoires, a later analysis reported, used the same platform as the roughly 700 repertoires from the first cohort. Study conclusions and caveats: TCR beta chains numbering more than 150 were designated cytomegalovirus-associated. The CMV antigen specificity of three CMV-associated chains was confirmed through in vitro analysis.

Concerning this clone: As yet, its antigen is unknown.

Sequencing was performed with immunoSEQ multiplex PCR; in TCRdb, only in-frame clones are kept and a portion is missing. The table includes hundreds of thousands of clones, around 87% detected once. The validation cohort, a group of more than 95 subjects, included the donors and was separate from the approximately 680-subject first cohort. The receptor's source is a man aged 18 to 29 in good health and CMV-seronegative. The specimen sequenced was PBMCs.

The CDR3 spells CASSLYLGPINEQFF. The CDR3 DNA reads as TGTGCCAGCAGTTTATACCTGGGCCCTATAAATGAGCAGTTCTTC. The rearrangement links TRBV27 to TRBJ2-1; D gene ambiguous. The V end was cut by 1 base, the J end by 7 bases, with 14 bases between. Germline-derived CDR1 and CDR2 are MNHEY and SMNVEV (reference sequence). The CDR3 consists of 15 residues.